This T cell receptor (beta chain) was retrieved from a study of Graves' ophthalmopathy and Graves' hyperthyroidism. Regarding the study as a whole: Researchers report that a 13-signature model separated ophthalmopathy from stable hyperthyroidism, posting less than 90% sensitivity and 75% to 84% specificity.

V gave up 8 bases and J gave up 7 bases, with 15 bases separating them. CDR1 is SQVTM, CDR2 ANQGSEA, per germline. The CDR3 has 12 amino acids. If patients had other autoimmune diseases, uncontrolled infections, pregnancy or lactation, they were excluded. Remarks on this clonotype: The antigen remains undetermined.

The sequenced template was RNA, covering the TCR beta CDR3 region. The first round was an RT-PCR with HTBI primers, and the second round was a multiplex PCR. Each CDR3 protein is one row after TCRdb ran MiXCR on the multiplex PCR reads. The sample holds 500,000 to 600,000 distinct CDR3 sequences, approximately 35% seen once. V gene TRBV29-1 combines with J gene TRBJ2-1; unclear D gene. The material sequenced was peripheral blood or thyroid tissue (not recorded which). This sequence originates from an adult man with Graves' hyperthyroidism. The chain's CDR3 is CSLDPRRNEQFF. The CDR3 bases are TGCAGCTTAGACCCACGGCGGAATGAGCAGTTCTTC.